This TCR beta chain emerged from a study of regulatory T cells in long-lasting Graves disease. Points from the study as a whole: Public clonotype sharing was higher in persistent than newly diagnosed patients.

Germline V lookup: CDR1 KGHDR, CDR2 SFDVKD. CDR3 length: 12 amino acids. Trimming took 8 bases from V and 4 from J, leaving 10 bases between them. Arm-PCR of CDR3 regions and iRepertoire HTBI primers were used to build TCR beta libraries. TCRdb independently ran MiXCR on the multiplex PCR reads; one entry per CDR3 protein. This sample carries roughly 500,000 distinct CDR3 sequences, around 12% of them seen once, and the ten largest clones take around 10%. Time point: newly diagnosed GD, antithyroid drugs for less than 3 months. Extracted PBMC RNA gave rise to the TCR library. American Thyroid Association guidelines were used to diagnose Graves' disease. This clonotype was recorded many times. What it recognizes is unknown. This sample also appeared in a second study, on T cells in Graves' hyperthyroidism and ophthalmopathy.

This clonotype was sampled from a woman aged 25 to 39 with Graves disease. The gene calls are TRBV24-1 and TRBJ1-2; perhaps TRBD1 as D (5 bases). The source was peripheral blood mononuclear cells (PBMCs), collected at new diagnosis, from a patient treated with antithyroid drugs. The CDR3 DNA reads as TGTGCCACCAAAGACAGTATCTATGGCTACACCTTC. This gives the protein CATKDSIYGYTF.